This entry concerns a single T cell receptor (beta chain). The data were taken from a study of blood T cell repertoires in COVID-19. At the level of the study: T cells, B-cell-depleted T cells, or PBMCs supplied cDNA or gDNA.

CDR3 length equals 14 residues. J lost 6 bases, V lost 3 bases, and 7 bases had no gene match. Per the germline V gene, CDR1 is WSHSY and CDR2 is SAAADI. Assay: immunoSEQ multiplex PCR; the TCRdb copy retains only in-frame clones and omits some. Among tens of thousands of clones listed, approximately 79% were seen once. The receptor was isolated from a woman of 80 years or more with acute or convalescent COVID-19. Material: peripheral blood. This sequence joins TRBV10-2 and TRBJ1-2; 7 bases fit TRBD1. In DNA, the CDR3 is TGCGCCAGCAGTGAAGACTGGCAGGGGGATGGCTACACCTTC. Translation: CASSEDWQGDGYTF.